This T cell receptor beta chain derives from a study of blood T cell repertoires in COVID-19. At the level of the study: Samples taken during acute and convalescent COVID-19 were collected in the United States, Italy and Spain. From T cells, B-cell-depleted T cells, or PBMCs came the material, which was cDNA or gDNA.

Original handling: Reference gene primer amplification gave estimated nucleated cell counts. Assay used: immunoSEQ multiplex PCR; TCRdb lists only in-frame clones, some missing. The V and J calls and clone size were taken over from that table, and D and trimming were inferred from the DNA. The profile shows around 200,000 clones, about 83% of them singletons. Germline V gene lookup returns CDR1 MNHNY and CDR2 SVGAGI (reference sequence). The CDR3 runs 14 residues. Trimming removed 2 bases from V and 2 bases from J, with 7 bases in between. The chain recombines TRBV6-6 with TRBJ1-3; D uncertain. Sequences were obtained from peripheral blood. The clonotype was recovered from a man aged 55 to 70 who had recovered from COVID-19. The CDR3 nucleotides read TGTGCCAGCAGTTACCCCGGGGCTGGAAACACCATATATTTT. This sequence encodes CASSYPGAGNTIYF.